This is a list of T cell receptor beta chains from one sample in a study of cytomegalovirus exposure and HLA in healthy donors. Measured with immunoSEQ multiplex PCR; TCRdb has only the in-frame clones, and not every one. The profile covers around 100,000 clones, with roughly 71% appearing a single time and about 10% taken by the ten largest. The sample comprised PBMCs. These receptors came from a man aged 50-59 years in good health and CMV-seronegative. The conserved cysteine and the conserved F or W are not part of the CDR3 here. Expanded clones are given a class, and other clones once, few, many or no size at all.

J | V | size | CDR3
TRBJ1-5 | TRBV19 | few | ASSIAPIQGYSNQPQH
TRBJ2-5 | TRBV4-2 | once | ATSTSGGPVETQY
TRBJ2-1 | TRBV5-6 | NA | ASSLQGGSGEQF
TRBJ1-1 | TRBV30 | NA | AWSTGQVGSTEAF
TRBJ1-6 | TRBV11-2 | NA | ASSSSVGQPLH
TRBJ1-1 | TRBV6-5 | NA | ASSPGLRLNTEAF
TRBJ1-5 | TRBV6-1 | NA | ASSEYRNSNQPQH
TRBJ1-1 | TRBV19 | NA | ASSIDRGLTEAF
TRBJ2-7 | TRBV6-5 | NA | ASSEGVVQY
TRBJ2-1 | TRBV7-3 | NA | ASSWGGRGDEQF
NA | TRBV5-6 | NA | ASRYGQGPHEQY
TRBJ2-7 | TRBV30 | NA | ASQPGTGLTGEQY
TRBJ1-2 | TRBV5-6 | NA | ASSWEGRGHGYT
TRBJ2-7 | TRBV28 | NA | ASSLGGQGVLAYEQY
TRBJ2-5 | TRBV18 | NA | ASSIGQGETQY
TRBJ1-2 | TRBV6-5 | NA | ASKGTLYGYT
TRBJ2-7 | TRBV19 | NA | ASSIEGQGAYEQY
TRBJ1-5 | TRBV23-1 | NA | ASSRPQGSGQPQH
TRBJ2-3 | TRBV5-1 | NA | ASSLKAGFSSDTQY
TRBJ1-2 | TRBV28 | NA | ASSPRSYGYT
TRBJ1-1 | TRBV10-3 | NA | AISGQLSTEAF
TRBJ1-5 | TRBV19 | once | ASSSWTGGGNQPQH
TRBJ1-6 | TRBV6-5 | NA | ASRDIQDSPLH
TRBJ2-5 | TRBV7-8 | few | DCGQGHEETQY
TRBJ1-5 | TRBV6-1 | few | ASSEEASVQPQH
TRBJ2-7 | TRBV27 | few | ATLGASGKSSYEQY
TRBJ1-2 | TRBV28 | NA | AHGFNYGYT
TRBJ2-7 | TRBV10-2 | NA | ASSSTDRFSYEQY
TRBJ2-5 | TRBV5-1 | NA | ASSLVFAGGYEETQY
TRBJ2-1 | TRBV2 | NA | ASLSGSGYNEQF
TRBJ1-1 | TRBV19 | NA | ASSEVRGSVAF
TRBJ2-3 | TRBV5-1 | NA | ASSLAGGSDTQY
TRBJ2-1 | TRBV19 | once | ASSRGVTGGEQF
TRBJ1-3 | TRBV6-1 | NA | ASTPRTSSGNTIY
TRBJ2-7 | TRBV2 | NA | ASTAGEFPYEQY
TRBJ2-7 | TRBV11-3 | NA | ASSLDCQGAYEQY
TRBJ1-5 | TRBV30 | NA | AWSVRNDQPQH
TRBJ2-1 | TRBV6-1 | NA | ASRVAGEYNEQF
TRBJ1-1 | TRBV10-2 | NA | ASSLQGVPEAF
TRBJ2-1 | TRBV7-2 | NA | ASSSRQGGSYNEQF
TRBJ2-3 | TRBV5-5 | medium-sized | ASSLAIDTQY
TRBJ2-7 | TRBV19 | NA | ASSPSGRASAEQY
TRBJ1-1 | TRBV30 | NA | AWSITGGNTEAF
TRBJ1-2 | TRBV2 | NA | ASSEWENYGYT
TRBJ1-2 | TRBV11-1 | NA | ASSRGTGADFDGYT
TRBJ2-1 | TRBV21-1 | NA | ASRRTSGSNEQF